Presented here are 14 T cell receptor beta chains from one specimen sequenced in a study of beta chain features in type 1 diabetes. General study points: In every one of the four CD4+ subsets, TCRB CDR3s were moderately but significantly shorter in Type 1 diabetes patients.

Their recognized antigens are unknown. The isolated RNA, all of it, was reverse transcribed, so expressed TCRB transcripts were what got sequenced. Assay: immunoSEQ multiplex PCR; the TCRdb copy retains only in-frame clones and omits some. The sample lists 200,000 to 300,000 clones; over 20% were seen once. The sample taken for sequencing was naive CD4+ T cells from blood. The source of these receptors is a woman in her thirties or forties with type 1 diabetes.

CDR3 nucleotide sequence: TGCAGCGTGATCCGTGGGGGCGGAACTGAAGCTTTCTTT. This codes for CSVIRGGGTEAFF. The chain couples TRBV29-1 to TRBJ1-1; TRBD1 is a possible D gene (6 bases). The V gene's germline CDR1 is SQVTM and CDR2 ANQGSEA. The CDR3 loop spans 13 amino acids. Trimming cost V 6 bases and J 5 bases, with 16 bases left between them.

The J gene is TRBJ1-5, the V gene TRBV9; weak D call: TRBD1 (5 bases). V lost 1 base and J lost 4, with 12 bases in between. Germline assignment: CDR1 SGDLS and CDR2 YYNGEE. The CDR3 totals 15 residues. The CDR3 protein is CASSVQGNINQPQHF. DNA of the CDR3: TGTGCCAGCAGCGTACAGGGTAACATTAATCAGCCCCAGCATTTT.

This clone was detected a few times. This chain links TRBV6-5 with TRBJ1-2; TRBD1 matches 7 bases. V gave up 2 bases and J gave up 4 bases; unmatched junction bases: 7. Germline lookup yields CDR1 MNHEY and CDR2 SVGAGI. There are 15 residues in the CDR3. Here the CDR3 reads CASSYDGSGGYGYTF. CDR3 bases: TGTGCCAGCAGTTACGATGGGTCAGGGGGCTATGGCTACACCTTC.

The chain carries TRBV7-9 and TRBJ2-1; D possibly corresponds to TRBD1 (6 bases). This CDR3 has 15 residues. The germline V gene encodes CDR1 SEHNR and CDR2 FQNEAQ (reference sequence). V dropped 5 bases and J dropped 4 bases, with 15 bases sitting between them. The CDR3 sequence is CASSPPGDNYNEQFF. The CDR3 region has the DNA TGTGCCAGCAGCCCCCCCGGGGACAATTACAATGAGCAGTTCTTC.

This clone has a handful of counts. The rearrangement uses TRBV7-9 and TRBJ2-7; the match to TRBD1 covers 9 bases. CDR1 and CDR2 (germline): SEHNR, FQNEAQ (reference sequence). The CDR3 is 15 residues long. The J segment lost 3 bases and the V segment lost 1 base, leaving 4 bases of the junction unmatched. For the CDR3, the DNA is TGTGCCAGCAGCTTAGGAAGGGACAGGGTCTACGAGCAGTACTTC. It specifies CASSLGRDRVYEQYF.

The V call is TRBV19, the J call TRBJ1-1, with D possibly being TRBD1 (5 bases). Germline CDR1 and CDR2: LNHDA and SQIVND (reference sequence). This CDR3 spans 16 amino acids. V was cut by 5 bases and J by 0 bases, with 16 bases left in between. CDR3 region: CASSPGHLIMNTEAFF. In DNA, the CDR3 is TGTGCCAGTAGTCCCGGACACCTTATCATGAACACTGAAGCTTTCTTT. The variable domain in full, completed from reference TRBV19 and TRBJ1-1, reads DGGITQSPKYLFRKEGQNVTLSCEQNLNHDAMYWYRQDPGQGLRLIYYSQIVNDFQKGDIAEGYSVSREKKESFPLTVTSAQKNPTAFYLCASSPGHLIMNTEAFFGQGTRLTVV.

This clone was seen a few times. The rearrangement joins TRBV9 to TRBJ2-2, with a tentative D call TRBD1 (6 bases). The germline CDR1 and CDR2 sequences are SGDLS and YYNGEE. The CDR3 has 17 amino acids. V lost 4 bases and J 1 base, leaving 17 bases between the germline ends. This chain's CDR3 is CASSSSIYRVNTGELFF. In DNA form, the CDR3 reads TGTGCCAGCAGCTCAAGCATATACAGGGTGAACACCGGGGAGCTGTTTTTT.

The rearrangement uses TRBV18 and TRBJ2-5; TRBD2 agrees at 10 bases. Germline V gene sequence: CDR1 KGHSH, CDR2 LQKENI. This CDR3 contains 15 residues. Germline trimming cut 5 bases from V and 4 bases from J; bases unmatched to any gene: 7. CDR3 sequence (DNA): TGTGCCAGCTCAAGCTTAGCGGGAGGCGGAGAGACCCAGTACTTC. This codes for CASSSLAGGGETQYF.

This clone came up a few times. This chain joins TRBV28 and TRBJ1-4, with D perhaps matching TRBD1 (6 bases). Per germline, CDR1 MDHEN and CDR2 SYDVKM. The CDR3 runs 14 residues. V was cut by 3 bases and J by 4 bases, with 9 bases left in between. The CDR3 loop reads CASSFGQLNEKLFF. CDR3 in DNA: TGTGCCAGCAGTTTTGGACAGCTTAATGAAAAACTGTTTTTT.

This clone was picked up a small number of times. This chain links TRBV4-2 with TRBJ2-2; 7 nucleotides agree with TRBD2. This CDR3 is 15 amino acids long. Germline assignment: CDR1 LGHNA and CDR2 YNFKEQ. V was clipped by 0 bases and J by 6 bases; unmatched bases: 4. The CDR3 DNA is TGTGCCAGCAGCCAAGATCCCGGGAGGCCCGGGGAGCTGTTTTTT. Amino acid sequence: CASSQDPGRPGELFF.

The rearrangement uses TRBV30 and TRBJ1-1; D remains unclear. The CDR3 loop spans 15 amino acids. Trimming cost V 4 bases and J 0 bases, with 15 bases left between them. Germline V CDR1 and CDR2: GTSNPN, SVGIG (reference sequence). This chain's CDR3 is CAWKRGGLMNTEAFF. In DNA form, the CDR3 reads TGTGCCTGGAAACGGGGAGGCCTCATGAACACTGAAGCTTTCTTT.

In this sample, this clone turned up a few times. This same CDR3 is encoded by further DNA sequences in the sample. V gene TRBV7-9 combines with J gene TRBJ1-1, with 7 bases identical to TRBD1. The CDR3 has 12 amino acids. CDR1 and CDR2 from the germline V gene are SEHNR and FQNEAQ (reference sequence). Trimming took 5 bases from V and 5 from J; bases not matched to a gene: 2. CDR3 sequence (DNA): TGTGCCAGCAGCCCGACAGGGACTGAAGCTTTCTTT. Its translation is CASSPTGTEAFF. The full variable domain, rest sourced from reference TRBV7-9 and TRBJ1-1, is DTGVSQNPRHKITKRGQNVTFRCDPISEHNRLYWYRQTLGQGPEFLTYFQNEAQLEKSRLLSDRFSAERPKGSFSTLEIQRTEQGDSAMYLCASSPTGTEAFFGQGTRLTVV.

The rearrangement uses TRBV5-1 and TRBJ2-7; 9 bases match TRBD1. There are 15 residues in the CDR3. CDR1 is SGHRS and CDR2 is YFSETQ in the germline V gene. The V and J ends lost 2 bases and 4 bases, in that order; junction bases with no gene match: 7. CDR3 in DNA: TGCGCCAGCAGCTTAATGGGGACAGGGCCGTACGAGCAGTACTTC. Its translation is CASSLMGTGPYEQYF. Variable domain in full (rest from reference TRBV5-1 and TRBJ2-7): KAGVTQTPRYLIKTRGQQVTLSCSPISGHRSVSWYQQTPGQGLQFLFEYFSETQRNKGNFPGRFSGRQFSNSRSEMNVSTLELGDSALYLCASSLMGTGPYEQYFGPGTRLTVT.

The sample holds a few counts of this clone. The chain couples TRBV6-6 to TRBJ1-2, with D maybe TRBD1 (5 bases). The CDR3 extends over 13 amino acids. Germline CDR1 MNHNY, CDR2 SVGAGI (reference sequence). Deletions cut 6 bases from V and 4 bases from J, with 12 bases between. For the CDR3, the DNA is TGTGCCAGCAGACCAGGGAGGGTCTATGGCTACACCTTC. Residues: CASRPGRVYGYTF.